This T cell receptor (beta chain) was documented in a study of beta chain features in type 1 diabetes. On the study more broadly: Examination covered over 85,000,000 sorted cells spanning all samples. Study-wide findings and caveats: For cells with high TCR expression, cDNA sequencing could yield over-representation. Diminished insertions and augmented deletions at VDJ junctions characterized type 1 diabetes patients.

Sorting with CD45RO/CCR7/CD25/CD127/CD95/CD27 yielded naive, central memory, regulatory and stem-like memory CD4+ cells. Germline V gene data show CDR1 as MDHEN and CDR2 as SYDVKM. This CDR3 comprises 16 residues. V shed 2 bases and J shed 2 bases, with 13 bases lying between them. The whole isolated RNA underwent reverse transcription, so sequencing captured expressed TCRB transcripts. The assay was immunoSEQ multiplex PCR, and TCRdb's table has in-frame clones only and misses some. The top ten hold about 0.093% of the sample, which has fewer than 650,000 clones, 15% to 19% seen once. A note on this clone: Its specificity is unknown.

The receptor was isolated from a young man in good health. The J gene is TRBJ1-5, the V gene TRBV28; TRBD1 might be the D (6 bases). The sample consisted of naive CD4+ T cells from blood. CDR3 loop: CASSLRGNRRNQPQHF. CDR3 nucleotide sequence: TGTGCCAGCAGTTTAAGGGGGAATAGGCGCAATCAGCCCCAGCATTTT.